Listed here are 22 T cell receptor beta chains from one sample, sequenced in a study of CD4 T cells in relation to SARS-CoV-2 and coronaviruses. Before the COVID-19 pandemic, during about 2010-2018, CD4+ T cells were taken from unexposed donors. After nine to ten days of culture, CD4+ T cells were isolated. No cognate antigen is known for these TCRs. Profiled with immunoSEQ multiplex PCR; TCRdb holds only in-frame clones, not every one. Of some 19,000 clones listed, about 70% are singletons. The sequenced sample was CD4+ T cells from PBMCs, cultured in vitro. These receptors were obtained from a human donor in good health.

This rearrangement joins TRBV19 to TRBJ2-4, with 12 bases matching TRBD2. Germline V gene data show CDR1 as LNHDA and CDR2 as SQIVND (reference sequence). This CDR3 is built from 14 residues. V gave up 4 bases and J gave up 9 bases; unmatched junction bases: 4. CDR3 protein: CASSTTSGGVIQYF. CDR3 bases: TGTGCCAGTAGTACGACTAGCGGGGGCGTCATTCAGTACTTC.

This clone was detected only a few times. The V call is TRBV18, the J call TRBJ1-6, with TRBD1 identical over 7 bases. Germline CDR1 reads KGHSH; CDR2 reads LQKENI. The CDR3 runs to 16 residues. The junction had 8 bases not matched to a gene; V was cut back by 2 bases and J by 7 bases. The CDR3 coding sequence is TGTGCCAGCTCACCAGAGGGGGCGCAGAGGAATTCACCCCTCCACTTT. Protein: CASSPEGAQRNSPLHF. Supplemented by reference TRBV18 and TRBJ1-6, the full variable domain reads NAGVMQNPRHLVRRRGQEARLRCSPMKGHSHVYWYRQLPEEGLKFMVYLQKENIIDESGMPKERFSAEFPKEGPSILRIQQVVRGDSAAYFCASSPEGAQRNSPLHFGNGTRLTVT.

This clone was seen only a few times. The chain has TRBV9 and TRBJ1-6; TRBD1 agrees at 7 bases. The length of the CDR3 is 15 residues. In germline, CDR1 is SGDLS, CDR2 YYNGEE. The junction had 9 bases not matched to a gene; V was cut back by 4 bases and J by 8 bases. CDR3 in amino acids: CASSPSWGQYSPLHF. In DNA form, the CDR3 reads TGTGCCAGCAGCCCAAGTTGGGGACAGTATTCACCCCTCCACTTT.

The chain combines TRBV27 with TRBJ2-3; 8 bases align to TRBD2. With V trimmed by 5 bases and J by 4 bases, 11 bases remained unmatched. Germline CDR1 and CDR2: MNHEY and SMNVEV (reference sequence). The CDR3 is made up of 16 amino acids. The CDR3 protein is CASSLRAGVRADTQYF. The DNA of the CDR3 is TGTGCCAGCAGTCTCCGAGCGGGAGTTCGGGCAGATACGCAGTATTTT.

V usage is TRBV12-3 or TRBV12-4 and J usage is TRBJ1-2, with 7 bases matching TRBD1. The CDR3 sequence is 11 residues long. The V segment lost 5 bases and the J segment 8 bases; nucleotides outside the gene matches: 2. The CDR3 loop is CASSIQGGYTF. The CDR3 coding sequence is TGTGCCAGCAGTATACAGGGGGGCTACACCTTC.

The V and J genes are TRBV19 and TRBJ1-5; D is undetermined. The germline CDR1 and CDR2 sequences are LNHDA and SQIVND (reference sequence). This CDR3 comprises 13 residues. V was clipped by 6 bases and J by 4 bases, with 10 bases between them. The CDR3 DNA sequence: TGTGCCAGTAGCCAGGTCCTGAATCAGCCCCAGCATTTT. Protein product: CASSQVLNQPQHF.

The chain uses TRBV3-1 (or the pseudogene TRBV3-2) and TRBJ1-1, with D tentatively TRBD1 (5 bases). This CDR3 region has 16 residues. Germline lookup yields CDR1 LGHDT and CDR2 YNNKEL (reference sequence). V dropped 4 bases and J dropped 5 bases, with 20 bases sitting between them. CDR3 nucleotide sequence: TGTGCCAGCAGCCTGTGGGGTGGGGGAAGTGGAACTGAAGCTTTCTTT. Residues: CASSLWGGGSGTEAFF.

This clone has more than one count but fewer than ten. The V gene is TRBV27, the J gene TRBJ1-5, with D unresolved. The CDR3 is 13 residues long. The V end lost 4 bases, the J end lost 2 bases, and 6 bases lay between the germline ends. Germline V gives CDR1 MNHEY, CDR2 SMNVEV (reference sequence). This CDR3 reads CASSYAGNQPQHF. DNA for the CDR3: TGTGCCAGCAGTTACGCGGGCAATCAGCCCCAGCATTTT.

This rearrangement joins TRBV30 to TRBJ2-2, with D possibly matching TRBD1 (5 bases). CDR1 is GTSNPN and CDR2 is SVGIG in the germline V gene (reference sequence). This CDR3 has 13 amino acids. V gave up 0 bases and J gave up 7 bases, with 9 bases separating them. CDR3 DNA sequence: TGTGCCTGGAGTGTACAAGGGGTCGGGGAGCTGTTTTTT. This gives the protein CAWSVQGVGELFF. Full variable domain (remainder filled in from reference TRBV30 and TRBJ2-2): SQTIHQWPATLVQPVGSPLSLECTVEGTSNPNLYWYRQAAGRGLQLLFYSVGIGQISSEVPQNLSASRPQDRQFILSSKKLLLSDSGFYLCAWSVQGVGELFFGEGSRLTVL.

The gene calls are TRBV15 and TRBJ2-5; no reliable D call. Trimming pared 0 bases from V and 2 bases from J, leaving 7 bases between. This CDR3 comprises 14 residues. The germline V gene encodes CDR1 LNHNV and CDR2 YYDKDF (reference sequence). As DNA, the CDR3 is TGTGCCACCAGCAGAGACAGATCTCAAGAGACCCAGTACTTC. It encodes CATSRDRSQETQYF.

The V and J genes are TRBV7-9 and TRBJ1-1, with D maybe TRBD1 (5 bases). Germline V gene lookup returns CDR1 SEHNR and CDR2 FQNEAQ (reference sequence). The CDR3 is 15 residues long. Trimming pared 2 bases from V and 1 base from J, leaving 11 bases between. The CDR3 loop reads CASSLPWGGNTEAFF. In nucleotides, the CDR3 is TGTGCCAGCAGCTTACCGTGGGGGGGGAACACTGAAGCTTTCTTT.

The CDR3 region has the DNA TGTGCCAGCAGACGGAGCTCTGGAAACACCATATATTTT. It yields the protein CASRRSSGNTIYF. The genes are TRBV12-3 or TRBV12-4 and TRBJ1-3; D uncertain. V was clipped by 6 bases and J by 0 bases, with 6 bases between them. CDR3 length: 13 residues.

This clone was seen more than once but under ten times. The V call is TRBV27, the J call TRBJ1-5, with D unresolved. CDR3 length: 14 residues. V lost 8 bases, J lost 6 bases, and 17 bases lay in between. Germline CDR1 and CDR2: MNHEY and SMNVEV (reference sequence). The CDR3 DNA reads TGTGCCAGCCCCGTCCGGTTGCCCGGTCAGCCCCAGCATTTT. Protein: CASPVRLPGQPQHF.

The chain employs TRBV6-5 and TRBJ1-6; 8 bases are shared with TRBD1. V lost 6 bases, J lost 6 bases, and 7 bases stayed unmatched. The CDR3 runs 15 residues. Germline V gene data show CDR1 as MNHEY and CDR2 as SVGAGI. The CDR3 coding sequence is TGTGCCAGCAGACAGGGGGTAGTACTTAATTCACCCCTCCACTTT. Translated, it gives CASRQGVVLNSPLHF.

The V and J genes are TRBV2 and TRBJ1-1; no clear D. The V end lost 6 bases, the J end lost 0 bases, and 23 bases lay between the germline ends. This CDR3 spans 18 amino acids. Germline values: CDR1 SNHLY, CDR2 FYNNEI. CDR3 coding DNA: TGTGCCAGCAGCAGTACTGCCAACCTATTAATCATGAACACTGAAGCTTTCTTT. Its translation is CASSSTANLLIMNTEAFF.

This chain links TRBV3-1 (or the pseudogene TRBV3-2) with TRBJ1-4, with TRBD1 matching 8 bases. Germline V lookup: CDR1 LGHDT, CDR2 YNNKEL (reference sequence). With 4 bases clipped from V and 8 bases from J, the junction kept 6 bases outside the gene matches. This CDR3 is built from 14 residues. CDR3 amino acids: CASSPRQGWEKLFF. The CDR3 coding sequence is TGTGCCAGCAGCCCGAGACAGGGGTGGGAAAAACTGTTTTTT.

In DNA, the CDR3 is TGTGCCAGCAGCCGCGAACAGGGAGCCGGGGAGCTGTTTTTT. It encodes CASSREQGAGELFF. This chain connects TRBV3-1 (or the pseudogene TRBV3-2) to TRBJ2-2; weak D call: TRBD1 (6 bases). Germline CDR1 LGHDT, CDR2 YNNKEL (reference sequence). The CDR3 has 14 amino acids. Between the trimmed V and J ends, which lost 4 bases and 6 bases, there was a span of 12 bases.

The V gene is TRBV3-1 (or the pseudogene TRBV3-2), the J gene TRBJ1-1; possibly TRBD1 for D (6 bases). This CDR3 region has 15 residues. Trimming cost V 5 bases and J 2 bases, with 15 bases left between them. Per the germline V gene, CDR1 is LGHDT and CDR2 is YNNKEL (reference sequence). The CDR3 protein is CASSRGGSSNTEAFF. CDR3 nucleotide sequence: TGTGCCAGCAGCAGGGGGGGGTCCAGCAACACTGAAGCTTTCTTT.

The J gene is TRBJ2-2, the V gene TRBV6-5; TRBD1 aligns across 10 bases. After removal of 4 bases from V and 6 bases from J, the junction contained 8 bases not matched to a gene. CDR3 size: 16 residues. The germline CDR1 and CDR2 sequences are MNHEY and SVGAGI. The CDR3 reads CASSWSLGQGAGELFF. The DNA for the CDR3 is TGTGCCAGCAGTTGGTCGCTTGGACAGGGGGCCGGGGAGCTGTTTTTT.

This clone was observed a single time. V usage is TRBV24-1 and J usage is TRBJ2-1, with 10 bases identical to TRBD2. The germline gives CDR1 KGHDR, CDR2 SFDVKD. This CDR3 has 14 amino acids. The ends lost 4 bases at V and 10 bases at J; junction bases unmatched: 6. CDR3 nucleotide sequence: TGTGCCACCAGTGACCCGGGACTAGCGCACGAGCAGTTCTTC. This codes for CATSDPGLAHEQFF.

V is TRBV28 and J is TRBJ2-1; D uncertain. V was cut by 5 bases and J by 10 bases, with 21 bases left in between. The V gene's germline CDR1 is MDHEN and CDR2 SYDVKM. The CDR3 runs to 15 residues. The CDR3 protein is CASSVDWNTGREQFF. The CDR3 DNA reads as TGTGCCAGCAGTGTAGACTGGAACACTGGGCGGGAGCAGTTCTTC.

The chain has TRBV19 and TRBJ2-1; maybe TRBD2 (6 bases). The CDR3 runs to 15 residues. V dropped 5 bases and J dropped 5 bases, with 16 bases sitting between them. Germline V lookup: CDR1 LNHDA, CDR2 SQIVND (reference sequence). CDR3 sequence reads: CASSPRGDWDNEQFF. Written as DNA, the CDR3 is TGTGCCAGTAGTCCTCGAGGGGACTGGGACAATGAGCAGTTCTTC.